This T cell receptor beta chain was sequenced for a study of blood T cell repertoires in COVID-19. This clone was counted a single time. The CDR3 extends over 16 amino acids. Germline V lookup: CDR1 SGHRS, CDR2 YFSETQ. Losses at the gene ends were 4 bases for V and 7 bases for J; bases not matched to a gene: 12. Method: immunoSEQ multiplex PCR; TCRdb's copy keeps in-frame clones and lacks some. The sample gives approximately 140,000 clones, 65% to 90% of which show up once; about 2.5% is in the top ten. Material for sequencing was PBMCs or T cells enriched from blood (not recorded which). The clonotype was recovered from a woman aged 45-65 years who had recovered from COVID-19. This chain connects TRBV5-1 to TRBJ1-4, with 8 bases aligning to TRBD1. Here the CDR3 DNA reads TGCGCCAGCAGCCGTAATGGACAGGGAGGAAGTGAAAAACTGTTTTTT. It codes for CASSRNGQGGSEKLFF.